This TCR beta chain was obtained from a study of shared clonotypes between healthy human individuals. The CDR3 totals 12 residues. The germline V gene encodes CDR1 SQVTM and CDR2 ANQGSEA. With 5 bases clipped from V and 5 bases from J, the junction kept 5 bases outside the gene matches. Naive CD8 populations comprised CD45RO-negative cells positively selected for CCR7, excluding terminally differentiated effector memory CD45RA+ cells. Profiling relied on immunoSEQ multiplex PCR, and the TCRdb table lists in-frame clones only, not all of them. The sample lists hundreds of thousands of clones; nearly 98% were seen once.

Input material: naive CD8+ T cells sorted from blood. The chain links TRBV29-1 to TRBJ1-2, with 7 bases lining up with TRBD1. The clonotype comes from a man younger than 45 in good health. This chain's CDR3 is CSVSTGDYGYTF. Here the CDR3 DNA reads TGCAGCGTTAGCACAGGGGATTATGGCTACACCTTC. Full variable domain (remainder filled in from reference TRBV29-1 and TRBJ1-2): SAVISQKPSRDICQRGTSLTIQCQVDSQVTMMFWYRQQPGQSLTLIATANQGSEATYESGFVIDKFPISRPNLTFSTLTVSNMSPEDSSIYLCSVSTGDYGYTFGSGTRLTVV.